The 30 T cell receptor beta chains in this list originate from one sample, sequenced in a study of T cell repertoires in cytomegalovirus infection. From the reads, TCRdb called clonotypes with MiXCR, one entry per CDR3 protein. The data hold more than 150,000 distinct CDR3 sequences, with about 21% observed a single time. The sample comprised PBMCs. These receptors all stem from a human donor in good health (CMV status not recorded). Some clones in this sample may be carry-over from other donors' samples.

This clonotype turned up a few times. This chain links TRBV7-9 with TRBJ2-1; 11 bases match TRBD2. Trimming at V came to 5 bases and at J to 1 base, leaving 4 bases not matched to a gene. The CDR3 loop spans 16 amino acids. CDR1 is SEHNR, CDR2 FQNEAQ, per germline (reference sequence). The CDR3 region is CASSTRLAGSYNEQFF. The CDR3 DNA sequence: TGTGCCAGCAGCACCCGACTAGCGGGATCCTACAATGAGCAGTTCTTC.

The sample holds a few counts of this clonotype. The chain uses TRBV6-5 and TRBJ1-1; tentatively, D is TRBD1 (6 bases). This CDR3 has 14 amino acids. Germline loops: CDR1 MNHEY, CDR2 SVGAGI. The V and J ends lost 0 bases and 5 bases respectively, with 10 bases between them. For the CDR3, the DNA is TGTGCCAGCAGTTACTCGGGGGGCGCGACTGAAGCTTTCTTT. As protein: CASSYSGGATEAFF.

In its sample, this clonotype was seen a few times. This chain joins TRBV6-5 and TRBJ1-1; 9 bases fit TRBD1. CDR3 length: 14 amino acids. V shed 5 bases and J 4 bases; nucleotides not matched to a gene: 5. Per the germline V gene, CDR1 is MNHEY and CDR2 is SVGAGI. As DNA, the CDR3 is TGTGCCAGCAGTCGGGGACAGGGCCGCACTGAAGCTTTCTTT. This translates into CASSRGQGRTEAFF.

This clonotype was detected a few times. The CDR3 DNA sequence: TGTGCCATCTTGTTCGGGATCGAGCAGTACTTC. Protein: CAILFGIEQYF. The chain employs TRBV10-3 and TRBJ2-7; TRBD2 might be the D (5 bases). CDR3 length equals 11 residues. The germline V gene has CDR1 ENHRY and CDR2 SYGVKD. The ends were cut back, 8 bases at V and 6 bases at J, with 11 bases in the middle.

The rearrangement links TRBV7-9 to TRBJ1-2; possibly TRBD1 for D (6 bases). This CDR3 spans 11 amino acids. The V end was cut by 5 bases, the J end by 12 bases, with 13 bases between. Germline lookup yields CDR1 SEHNR and CDR2 FQNEAQ (reference sequence). CDR3 DNA sequence: TGTGCCAGCAGCCCAGCAGGGGAAGACACCTTC. Protein sequence: CASSPAGEDTF.

The rearrangement uses TRBV23-1 and TRBJ2-7, with D tentatively TRBD1 (6 bases). TRBV23-1 is an ORF for which the function is uncertain. V shed 2 bases and J shed 2 bases, with 16 bases lying between them. The CDR3 loop spans 16 amino acids. The CDR3 sequence is CASSQPDGTQTYEQYF. DNA of the CDR3: TGCGCCAGCAGTCAACCTGATGGGACACAAACCTACGAGCAGTACTTC.

This clonotype has more than one count but fewer than ten. V usage is TRBV25-1 and J usage is TRBJ1-4; D might be TRBD1 (5 bases). The germline V and J ends were trimmed by 1 base and 14 bases, with 14 bases remaining between them. The CDR3 runs to 13 residues. Germline values: CDR1 MGHDK, CDR2 SYGVNS. The CDR3 DNA sequence: TGTGCCAGCAGTGAATGGGGGTCGGGTAGGCTGTTTTTT. This encodes CASSEWGSGRLFF.

Many counts were recorded for this clonotype. The gene calls are TRBV7-6 and TRBJ2-1, with a weak D call TRBD2 (5 bases). With 5 bases removed from V and 6 bases from J, the gap between germline ends came to 20 bases. The CDR3 is 16 residues long. Germline assignment: CDR1 SGHVS and CDR2 FNYEAQ. CDR3 coding DNA: TGTGCCAGCAGCCCCCCTAAGGTACTAGTGGGCAATGAGCAGTTCTTC. This encodes CASSPPKVLVGNEQFF.

The rearrangement joins TRBV6-6 to TRBJ2-7; D might be TRBD1 (6 bases). Between the trimmed V and J ends, which lost 8 bases and 5 bases, there was a span of 10 bases. This CDR3 region has 11 residues. The germline CDR1 and CDR2 sequences are MNHNY and SVGAGI (reference sequence). CDR3: CASEGVNEQYF. The CDR3 nucleotides read TGTGCCAGCGAGGGGGTTAACGAGCAGTACTTC.

V and J are TRBV20-1 and TRBJ2-7; 11 positions agree with TRBD1. The length of the CDR3 is 16 residues. V lost 4 bases, J lost 1 base, and 9 bases stayed unmatched. From germline, CDR1 is DFQATT and CDR2 SNEGSKA (reference sequence). This chain's CDR3 is CSAISLGQGVSYEQYF. The CDR3 bases are TGCAGTGCTATAAGCTTGGGACAGGGGGTGTCCTACGAGCAGTACTTC.

Remarks on this clonotype: The junction shows a germline mismatch at one end, possibly a read error. The V gene is TRBV5-3, the J gene TRBJ2-3; possible D gene TRBD1, 6 bases. TRBV5-3 counts as an open reading frame of uncertain function. The CDR3 is made up of 15 amino acids. The CDR3 coding sequence is TGTGCCAGCAGCTTAAGGAAGCAAGGGGGAGATACGCAGTATTTT. It codes for CASSLRKQGGDTQYF.

This chain connects TRBV5-4 to TRBJ1-2, with TRBD1 matching over 8 bases. Germline V CDR1 and CDR2: SGHNT, YYREEE (reference sequence). J lost 8 bases, V lost 3 bases, and 6 bases had no gene match. The CDR3 extends over 13 amino acids. The DNA of the CDR3 is TGTGCCAGCAGCTCCGACAGGGGAACGGGCTACACCTTC. Translated, it gives CASSSDRGTGYTF.

This clonotype came up many times. The chain links TRBV7-2 to TRBJ1-1, with no clear D. This CDR3 is built from 13 residues. Germline V gene sequence: CDR1 SGHTA, CDR2 FQGNSA. Trimming removed 4 bases at V and 2 bases at J, with 8 bases between. CDR3 bases: TGTGCCAGCAGCTCAGGCGCCAACACTGAAGCTTTCTTT. It yields the protein CASSSGANTEAFF.

The V and J genes are TRBV14 and TRBJ2-2, with D possibly TRBD2 on 6 matching bases. Germline CDR1 SGHDN, CDR2 FVKESK. The germline V and J ends were trimmed by 5 bases and 1 base, with 8 bases remaining between them. The CDR3 runs 14 residues. The CDR3 spells CASSRDLNTGELFF. The CDR3 DNA reads TGTGCCAGCAGCAGGGACTTGAACACCGGGGAGCTGTTTTTT.

This clonotype turned up a few times. This chain joins TRBV2 and TRBJ2-1; D is unclear. The germline V and J ends were trimmed by 1 base and 10 bases, with 11 bases remaining between them. The germline V gene encodes CDR1 SNHLY and CDR2 FYNNEI. The CDR3 is 13 amino acids. The CDR3 DNA reads as TGTGCCAGCAGTGAAGAGGTTGCCAGAGAGCAGTTCTTC. It translates to CASSEEVAREQFF.

This clonotype was recorded at least ten times. This chain uses TRBV7-2 with TRBJ1-5; D might be TRBD1 (6 bases). Germline CDR1 SGHTA, CDR2 FQGNSA. V was pared by 5 bases and J by 6 bases, with 23 bases between. The CDR3 runs 17 residues. Written as DNA, the CDR3 is TGTGCCAGCAGCCCTCGACAGGAGGGAACCAGGGGTCAGCCCCAGCATTTT. Its protein product is CASSPRQEGTRGQPQHF.

This clonotype was seen at least ten times. The chain joins TRBV7-8 to TRBJ2-3, with 14 bases that match TRBD2. Trimming took 1 base from V and 6 from J; bases not matched to a gene: 6. Looked up from germline, CDR1 is SGHVS and CDR2 is FQNEAQ. CDR3 size: 17 residues. CDR3 sequence reads: CASSLGRLAGGSDTQYF. In nucleotides, the CDR3 is TGTGCCAGCAGCTTAGGCCGACTAGCGGGGGGGTCGGATACGCAGTATTTT.

This clonotype turned up a few times. V is TRBV7-3 and J is TRBJ2-1; D may be TRBD2 (6 bases). CDR1 SGHTA and CDR2 FQGTGA come from the germline V gene. This CDR3 spans 13 amino acids. V gave up 3 bases and J gave up 10 bases, with 13 bases separating them. This CDR3 is CASSFAGTREQFF. The CDR3 DNA is TGTGCCAGCAGCTTCGCTGGGACTCGGGAGCAGTTCTTC.

The chain joins TRBV7-6 to TRBJ2-5; 9 bases align to TRBD2. Trimming removed 5 bases from V and 4 bases from J; junction bases left unmatched: 11. Germline V gives CDR1 SGHVS, CDR2 FNYEAQ. CDR3 length: 16 residues. In DNA, the CDR3 is TGTGCCAGCAGCCTAGGAGGCGGGAGGGCCTCAGAGACCCAGTACTTC. Translating it yields CASSLGGGRASETQYF.

This clonotype came up many times. The J gene is TRBJ1-5, the V gene TRBV11-3, with D perhaps TRBD1 (6 bases). The CDR3 is 13 amino acids. Between the trimmed V and J ends, which lost 6 bases and 12 bases, there was a span of 18 bases. The germline gives CDR1 SGHNT, CDR2 YENEEA. The CDR3 is CASSQQPGELQHF. DNA for the CDR3: TGTGCCAGCAGTCAACAACCAGGGGAGCTCCAGCATTTT.

This clonotype turned up a few times. The genes are TRBV7-2 and TRBJ2-1, with D uncertain. Trimming left V 3 bases short and J 1 base short, with 7 bases between. Germline V gene data show CDR1 as SGHTA and CDR2 as FQGNSA. CDR3 length: 14 amino acids. The DNA of the CDR3 is TGTGCCAGCAGCTTTGGATATTCCTACAATGAGCAGTTCTTC. This translates into CASSFGYSYNEQFF. Drawing the rest from reference TRBV7-2 and TRBJ2-1, the complete variable domain is GAGVSQSPSNKVTEKGKDVELRCDPISGHTALYWYRQSLGQGLEFLIYFQGNSAPDKSGLPSDRFSAERTGGSVSTLTIQRTQQEDSAVYLCASSFGYSYNEQFFGPGTRLTVL.

V usage is TRBV28 and J usage is TRBJ1-5, with D hard to call. CDR3 length equals 13 residues. Germline CDR1 and CDR2: MDHEN and SYDVKM. Trimming cost V 3 bases and J 7 bases, with 10 bases left between them. The CDR3 reads CASSFLPQQPQHF. The CDR3 DNA reads as TGTGCCAGCAGTTTTCTACCCCAGCAGCCCCAGCATTTT.

This clonotype came up a few times. V gene TRBV28 combines with J gene TRBJ2-5, with TRBD2 matching 14 bases. Trimming removed 6 bases from V and 2 bases from J; junction bases left unmatched: 8. Germline CDR1 and CDR2: MDHEN and SYDVKM. CDR3 size: 17 residues. CDR3 residues: CASSPGTSGSWQETQYF. The CDR3 DNA reads as TGTGCCAGCAGCCCCGGGACTAGCGGGAGTTGGCAAGAGACCCAGTACTTC.

This clonotype has only a few counts. This sequence joins TRBV18 and TRBJ2-4; D gene unclear. The germline V gene has CDR1 KGHSH and CDR2 LQKENI. Trimming shortened V by 1 base and J by 3 bases, and 13 bases separated the two germline ends. The CDR3 is 16 amino acids. This chain's CDR3 is CASSPQRILNKNIQYF. The CDR3 DNA reads TGTGCCAGCTCACCACAGCGTATCCTCAACAAAAACATTCAGTACTTC.

The genes are TRBV20-1 and TRBJ2-1; D is possibly TRBD1 (5 bases). Trimming stripped 8 bases from V and 3 bases from J, with 20 bases between. Germline values: CDR1 DFQATT, CDR2 SNEGSKA (reference sequence). This CDR3 contains 15 residues. The CDR3 DNA is TGCAGTACTCATAAGGGGCAGAATATCTACAATGAGCAGTTCTTC. Translated, it gives CSTHKGQNIYNEQFF.

Written as DNA, the CDR3 is TGTGCCAGCAGCTTAGGGGGCAAAGGGGGCCGTCATGAAAAACTGTTTTTT. This gives the protein CASSLGGKGGRHEKLFF. The chain is built from TRBV11-2 and TRBJ1-4; TRBD1 aligns across 7 bases. This CDR3 contains 17 residues. Germline V CDR1 and CDR2: SGHAT, FQNNGV. J gave up 6 bases and V 1 base, and 11 bases lay outside the gene matches.

The chain joins TRBV5-4 to TRBJ2-2; tentative D call: TRBD1 (5 bases). Germline CDR1 is SGHNT and CDR2 is YYREEE (reference sequence). Trimming pared 0 bases from V and 9 bases from J, leaving 15 bases between. The CDR3 sequence is 15 residues long. The CDR3 coding sequence is TGTGCCAGCAGCTTGGGGGGCCAAAGGGGCCGGGAGCTGTTTTTT. Its translation: CASSLGGQRGRELFF.

In regard to this clonotype: At one end, the junction sequence differs from germline, possibly due to a read error. The chain employs TRBV5-4 and TRBJ1-2; 8 bases align to TRBD1. The germline CDR1 and CDR2 sequences are SGHNT and YYREEE (reference sequence). The CDR3 sequence is 15 residues long. CDR3 in amino acids: CSSSFGQGVIYGYTF. In DNA form, the CDR3 reads TGTTCCAGCAGCTTCGGACAGGGTGTTATCTATGGCTACACCTTC.

The CDR3 coding sequence is TGTGCCAGCAGTTACTCAGCGGGGTCGGGACTGTTTTTT. Its protein is CASSYSAGSGLFF. The chain employs TRBV6-2 or TRBV6-3 and TRBJ1-4; D is undetermined. CDR3 length equals 13 residues. CDR1 MNHEY and CDR2 SVGEGT come from the germline V gene. V lost 0 bases and J lost 13, with 12 bases in between.

The chain uses TRBV6-6 and TRBJ1-6; D gene unclear. The V gene's germline CDR1 is MNHNY and CDR2 SVGAGI (reference sequence). V was pared by 7 bases and J by 7 bases, with 14 bases between. The CDR3 extends over 14 amino acids. CDR3: CASTSDGKNSPLHF. CDR3 nucleotides: TGTGCCAGCACCTCGGACGGGAAAAATTCACCCCTCCACTTT.